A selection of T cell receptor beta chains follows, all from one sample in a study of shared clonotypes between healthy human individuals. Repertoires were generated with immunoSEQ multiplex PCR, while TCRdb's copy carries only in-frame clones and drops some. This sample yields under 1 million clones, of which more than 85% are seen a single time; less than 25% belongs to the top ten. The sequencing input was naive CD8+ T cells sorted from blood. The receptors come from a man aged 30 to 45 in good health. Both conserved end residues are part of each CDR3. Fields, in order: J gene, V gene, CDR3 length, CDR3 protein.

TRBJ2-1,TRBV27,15,CASRNGQPSNNEQFF
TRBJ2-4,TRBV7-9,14,CASSFDDPLHIQYF
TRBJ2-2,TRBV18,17,CASSPRRVFSFTGELFF
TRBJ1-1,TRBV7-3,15,CASSLGGGRNTEAFF
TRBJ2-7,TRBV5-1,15,CASTAAGGYSYEQYF
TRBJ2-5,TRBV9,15,CASSEYGGLGETQYF
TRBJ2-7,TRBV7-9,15,CASSSTGFASYEQYF
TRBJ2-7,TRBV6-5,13,CASSYGTPYEQYF
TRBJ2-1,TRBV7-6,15,CASRTGTGANNEQFF
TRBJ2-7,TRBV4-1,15,CASSQQVYGDYEQYF
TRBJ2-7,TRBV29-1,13,CSVASGTAYEQYF
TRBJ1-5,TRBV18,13,CASSPRSNQPQHF
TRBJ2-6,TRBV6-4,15,CASSDSGDGANVLTF
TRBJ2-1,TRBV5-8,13,CASQGLSYNEQFF
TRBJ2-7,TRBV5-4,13,CASSSGLPYEQYF
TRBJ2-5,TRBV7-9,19,CASSLAPGLADPYQETQYF
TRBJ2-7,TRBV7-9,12,CASSLYVAEQYF
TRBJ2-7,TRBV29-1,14,CSVITGTGSNEQYF
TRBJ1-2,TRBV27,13,CASSLVMGVGYTF
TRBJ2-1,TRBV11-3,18,CASSPGTSGRSSYNEQFF
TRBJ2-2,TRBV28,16,CASSLSGGAFTGELFF
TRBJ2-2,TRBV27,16,CASSLWVDRNTGELFF
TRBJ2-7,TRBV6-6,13,CASSLTSTYEQYF
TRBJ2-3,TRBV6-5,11,CASYGTDTQYF
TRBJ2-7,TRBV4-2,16,CASSQEAAGGSYEQYF
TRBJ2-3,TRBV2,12,CASSEYRDTQYF
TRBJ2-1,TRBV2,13,CASSETDFDEQFF